The 24 T cell receptor beta chains given below trace back to one sample, sequenced in a study of T cells in Graves' hyperthyroidism and ophthalmopathy (dated by TCRdb to the late 2010s). The library was produced with multiplex PCR. These reads were obtained on an Illumina HiSeq 2000. TCR beta CDR3 regions were amplified from RNA transcripts. A first-round RT-PCR of the TCR CDR3 used the HTBI primer set with the Qiagen OneStep RT-PCR kit. TCRdb reran the public reads through fastp at Q25 and MiXCR, keeping productive beta chains. One record per CDR3 amino acid sequence lists the most common genes and DNA. Across this sample there are more than 550,000 distinct CDR3 sequences, with 45% seen only once. The ten most abundant clones make up about 7.2% of the sample. The sequenced material came from peripheral blood or thyroid tissue (not recorded which). The receptor set was obtained from an adult man with Graves' disease, either hyperthyroidism or ophthalmopathy (not recorded which).

The V call is TRBV2, the J call TRBJ2-7, with a weak D call TRBD1 (6 bases). The CDR3 covers 16 residues. Trimming stripped 4 bases from V and 7 bases from J, with 23 bases between. The germline V gene has CDR1 SNHLY and CDR2 FYNNEI. The CDR3 coding sequence is TGTGCCAGCAGTGGTGCGTCACAGGGAGTCTCTGGGGAGCAGTACTTC. Protein product: CASSGASQGVSGEQYF.

This chain uses TRBV6-5 with TRBJ1-2; no definite D call. The CDR3 extends over 15 amino acids. With 8 bases removed from V and 3 bases from J, the gap between germline ends came to 19 bases. The germline V gene has CDR1 MNHEY and CDR2 SVGAGI. In nucleotides, the CDR3 is TGTGCCAGCCGACCCCGCGGGCAGGTCGACTATGGCTACACCTTC. Its translation is CASRPRGQVDYGYTF.

There are many counts of this clonotype. The chain has TRBV19 and TRBJ1-6, with TRBD1 matching 8 bases. From germline, CDR1 is LNHDA and CDR2 SQIVND (reference sequence). V lost 5 bases to trimming and J lost 10 bases; unmatched junction nucleotides: 7. The CDR3 totals 14 residues. The CDR3 DNA is TGTGCCAGTAGTGACATGGGGACAGGATCACCCCTCCACTTT. This encodes CASSDMGTGSPLHF.

As for this clonotype: Because it lacks the conserved phenylalanine or tryptophan at the end, this CDR3 is likely a read error. The rearrangement joins TRBV25-1 to TRBJ1-1; TRBD1 aligns across 7 bases. CDR1 is MGHDK, CDR2 SYGVNS, per germline. With V trimmed by 6 bases and J by 6 bases, 10 bases remained unmatched. The CDR3 sequence is 14 residues long. The CDR3 DNA reads TGTGCCAGCAGCCAAGTTCGCACAGGGGCTGAAGCTTTCCTT. Its protein is CASSQVRTGAEAFL.

This clonotype appeared a few times. J is TRBJ1-6 and V is TRBV5-5; D remains ambiguous. V was pared by 6 bases and J by 3 bases, with 16 bases between. The CDR3 runs to 16 residues. CDR1 is SGHKS and CDR2 is YYEKEE in the germline V gene (reference sequence). This CDR3 reads CASNEGRRRYNSPLHF. The CDR3 region has the DNA TGTGCCAGCAACGAAGGACGGAGACGCTATAATTCACCCCTCCACTTT.

The genes are TRBV10-3 and TRBJ1-2; unclear D gene. This CDR3 is 15 amino acids long. V was cut by 2 bases and J by 0 bases, with 10 bases left in between. The germline V gene has CDR1 ENHRY and CDR2 SYGVKD. The CDR3 here is CAISEQATPNYGYTF. CDR3 DNA: TGTGCCATCAGTGAGCAAGCAACTCCTAACTATGGCTACACCTTC.

The chain joins TRBV7-2 to TRBJ1-5; TRBD1 matches 7 bases. This CDR3 has 15 residues. Germline CDR1 reads SGHTA; CDR2 reads FQGNSA. V gave up 5 bases and J gave up 2 bases; unmatched junction bases: 6. The CDR3 DNA reads TGTGCCAGCAGCGTTCGAACAGGGGGCAATCAGCCCCAGCATTTT. The encoded protein is CASSVRTGGNQPQHF.

The sample holds a few counts of this clonotype. V is TRBV20-1 and J is TRBJ1-1; D is perhaps TRBD1 (5 bases). CDR3 size: 13 residues. V was cut by 6 bases and J by 0 bases, with 11 bases left in between. The germline V gene encodes CDR1 DFQATT and CDR2 SNEGSKA (reference sequence). CDR3 loop: CSASTDLNTEAFF. CDR3 DNA sequence: TGCAGTGCATCGACAGATTTGAACACTGAAGCTTTCTTT.

This chain joins TRBV2 and TRBJ1-1, with D tentatively TRBD1 (6 bases). Trimming removed 0 bases at V and 7 bases at J, with 15 bases between. There are 15 residues in the CDR3. CDR1 is SNHLY and CDR2 is FYNNEI in the germline V gene. CDR3 in amino acids: CASSEARGGAFEAFF. The DNA of the CDR3 is TGTGCCAGCAGTGAAGCTAGGGGGGGGGCTTTTGAAGCTTTCTTT.

As regards this clonotype: The CDR3 does not end in the conserved phenylalanine or tryptophan, so this is likely a read error. No DNA is shown, since the ends of the CDR3 on it are uncertain; the CDR3 is the one TCRdb lists. V is TRBV15 and J is TRBJ1-5. Inclusive of both ends, the CDR3 amounts to 8 amino acids. Germline V gene lookup returns CDR1 LNHNV and CDR2 YYDKDF (reference sequence). CDR3: CATSRGGQ.

The chain combines TRBV7-9 with TRBJ2-7; TRBD2 agrees at 8 bases. This CDR3 is 13 amino acids long. From germline, CDR1 is SEHNR and CDR2 FQNEAQ (reference sequence). With 7 bases clipped from V and 3 bases from J, the junction kept 5 bases outside the gene matches. The DNA of the CDR3 is TGTGCCAGCACCTCGGGGGGGGACTACGAGCAGTACTTC. Translation: CASTSGGDYEQYF.

The rearrangement joins TRBV24-1 to TRBJ1-2; D call uncertain. Germline CDR1 KGHDR, CDR2 SFDVKD. This CDR3 has 13 residues. V lost 6 bases and J lost 2, with 9 bases in between. DNA of the CDR3: TGTGCCACCAGTTATCAGGAAAACTATGGCTACACCTTC. Its protein is CATSYQENYGYTF.

The chain carries TRBV25-1 and TRBJ1-5; maybe TRBD1 (6 bases). The CDR3 length is 17 residues. V gave up 4 bases and J gave up 0 bases, with 16 bases separating them. Germline CDR1 reads MGHDK; CDR2 reads SYGVNS. As DNA, the CDR3 is TGTGCCAGCAGTGCTAGAGATGGACAGAATAGCAATCAGCCCCAGCATTTT. Amino acid sequence: CASSARDGQNSNQPQHF.

The gene calls are TRBV5-1 and TRBJ1-4; a weak D match, TRBD1 (5 bases). With 4 bases removed from V and 4 bases from J, the gap between germline ends came to 11 bases. The germline gives CDR1 SGHRS, CDR2 YFSETQ. This CDR3 contains 14 residues. This CDR3 is CASSRDSYNEKLFF. DNA of the CDR3: TGCGCCAGCAGCCGAGACAGCTATAATGAAAAACTGTTTTTT. Full variable domain (remainder filled in from reference TRBV5-1 and TRBJ1-4): KAGVTQTPRYLIKTRGQQVTLSCSPISGHRSVSWYQQTPGQGLQFLFEYFSETQRNKGNFPGRFSGRQFSNSRSEMNVSTLELGDSALYLCASSRDSYNEKLFFGSGTQLSVL.

This clonotype came up many times. V is TRBV2 and J is TRBJ2-2; 8 positions agree with TRBD2. Germline V lookup: CDR1 SNHLY, CDR2 FYNNEI. This CDR3 comprises 15 residues. The trim removed 1 base at V and 5 bases at J, leaving 3 bases unmatched. The CDR3 loop is CASSEGRGGTGELFF. CDR3 nucleotides: TGTGCCAGCAGTGAAGGCCGGGGGGGGACCGGGGAGCTGTTTTTT.

The chain carries TRBV12-3 or TRBV12-4 and TRBJ1-5; possibly TRBD1 for D (5 bases). The CDR3 is 13 residues long. Trimming left V 6 bases short and J 6 bases short, with 12 bases between. For the CDR3, the DNA is TGTGCCAGCAGCGGGGGACCGGCTCAGCCCCAGCATTTT. This sequence encodes CASSGGPAQPQHF.

V usage is TRBV7-9 and J usage is TRBJ2-2; weak D call: TRBD1 (5 bases). The CDR3 spans 16 residues. Germline V gives CDR1 SEHNR, CDR2 FQNEAQ (reference sequence). V was shortened by 2 bases and J by 1 base, with 11 bases between the two germline ends. The CDR3 region has the DNA TGTGCCAGCAGCTTAACCGTGACAGTGAACACCGGGGAGCTGTTTTTT. It yields the protein CASSLTVTVNTGELFF.

This clonotype appeared many times. V usage is TRBV29-1 and J usage is TRBJ2-5, with 13 bases identical to TRBD2. This CDR3 contains 12 residues. CDR1 is SQVTM, CDR2 ANQGSEA, per germline. The CDR3 region has the DNA TGCAGTGGGACTAGCGGGAAGGAGACCCAGTACTTC. As protein: CSGTSGKETQYF.

This clonotype was counted at least ten times. The chain links TRBV19 to TRBJ1-5; possibly TRBD1 for D (5 bases). Germline CDR1 reads LNHDA; CDR2 reads SQIVND (reference sequence). The CDR3 has 14 residues. V lost 3 bases and J lost 5, with 11 bases in between. In nucleotides, the CDR3 is TGTGCCAGTAGTATGCAGGGAGAGCATCAGCCCCAGCATTTT. This codes for CASSMQGEHQPQHF.

The chain combines TRBV2 with TRBJ2-2; TRBD2 matches at 7 bases. The V gene's germline CDR1 is SNHLY and CDR2 FYNNEI. After removal of 5 bases from V and 5 bases from J, the junction contained 5 bases not matched to a gene. This CDR3 is built from 14 residues. In DNA form, the CDR3 reads TGTGCCAGCAGTTACGGGCGGGGGACCGGGGAGCTGTTTTTT. It codes for CASSYGRGTGELFF.

This clonotype was counted between two and nine times. Here the CDR3 reads CASSLDGRGYEQYF. The CDR3 region has the DNA TGCGCCAGCAGCTTGGATGGACGGGGCTACGAGCAGTACTTC. This chain uses TRBV5-1 with TRBJ2-7, with D maybe TRBD2 (5 bases). Trimming stripped 0 bases from V and 3 bases from J, with 10 bases between. This CDR3 is 14 amino acids long. The germline V gene encodes CDR1 SGHRS and CDR2 YFSETQ.

In this sample, this clonotype turned up once. The V call is TRBV7-3, the J call TRBJ2-7; 10 bases are shared with TRBD2. The V and J ends lost 10 bases and 2 bases, in that order; junction bases with no gene match: 5. CDR3 length equals 13 residues. From germline, CDR1 is SGHTA and CDR2 FQGTGA. The DNA for the CDR3 is TGTGCCACGGGACTAGCGTACACCTACGAGCAGTACTTC. Translating it yields CATGLAYTYEQYF.

This clonotype showed up just a few times. This chain connects TRBV19 to TRBJ1-5, with a weak D call TRBD1 (6 bases). CDR1 and CDR2 from the germline V gene are LNHDA and SQIVND (reference sequence). CDR3 length: 15 residues. V was clipped by 9 bases and J by 0 bases, with 15 bases between them. CDR3 sequence reads: CASRAGDASNQPQHF. CDR3 coding DNA: TGTGCCAGCAGGGCAGGGGACGCTAGCAATCAGCCCCAGCATTTT.

This clonotype was recorded at least ten times. The CDR3 protein is CASSAQTLHGRDTEAFF. CDR3 bases: TGTGCCAGCAGCGCCCAGACCCTACATGGCCGGGACACTGAAGCTTTCTTT. This chain uses TRBV9 with TRBJ1-1, with D unresolved. The CDR3 has 17 amino acids. Trimming left V 3 bases short and J 3 bases short, with 21 bases between. Germline V CDR1 and CDR2: SGDLS, YYNGEE.